The source of this T cell receptor beta chain is a study of OX40 agonist ivuxolimab in advanced cancers. The wider study: Administration of intravenous ivuxolimab to patients occurred every 2 weeks at 0.01 to 10 mg/kg. Study-level points and caveats: Clonal expansion was seen in CD4+ and CD8+ blood T cells by week 6 at 0.1 to 3.0 mg/kg.

Only in-frame clones appear in the TCRdb table, and some are missing; sequencing was by immunoSEQ multiplex PCR. The table lists about 68,000 clones, about 83% of them singletons. On this clone: Its antigen is not known.

Germline V CDR1 and CDR2: MNHEY, SVGAGI. Trimming removed 0 bases from V and 1 base from J, with 9 bases in between. CDR3 size: 15 residues. The origin of this receptor is an adult with an advanced solid tumor such as melanoma, head and neck, liver or kidney cancer. The material sequenced was CD4+ or CD8+ T cells sorted from blood, taken in a trial of the OX40 agonist ivuxolimab. The J gene is TRBJ1-1, the V gene TRBV6-5, with a weak D call TRBD1 (5 bases). CDR3 coding DNA: TGTGCCAGCAGTTACTCGCCAGGGAGGAACACTGAAGCTTTCTTT. It translates to CASSYSPGRNTEAFF.